This T cell receptor (beta chain) was observed in a study of regulatory T cells in long-lasting Graves disease. At the level of the study: Persistence in Graves' disease required over 5 years of antithyroid drugs plus positive TSH receptor antibodies.

General study findings and limits: Gene preferences differed: TRBV28, TRBJ1-2, TRBJ2-5 in persistent cases. Having only a small sample size may have limited accuracy.

Both iRepertoire HTBI primers and Arm-PCR of CDR3 regions were used to build the TCR beta libraries. TCRdb processed the multiplex PCR reads anew with MiXCR; each CDR3 protein has one entry. This table has hundreds of thousands of distinct CDR3 sequences, less than 25% appearing once. The time point here: persistent/refractory GD, antithyroid drugs over 5 years with positive TRAb. Making the TCR library involved RNA that had been extracted from PBMCs. Xi'an, China, was home to the endocrinology department that provided patients. This CDR3 comprises 19 residues. With V trimmed by 0 bases and J by 2 bases, 15 bases remained unmatched. This clonotype was found many times. The antigen is unknown.

The receptor was derived from a female donor with Graves disease. Sequenced here: peripheral blood mononuclear cells (PBMCs), sampled when the disease was refractory, from a patient treated with antithyroid drugs. This sequence joins TRBV12-3 or TRBV12-4 and TRBJ2-7; 8 nucleotides line up with TRBD2. The CDR3 bases are TGTGCCAGCAGTTTAGCTAAGCGGGGGCCTGAGGGGATGACCTACGAGCAGTACTTC. Translating it yields CASSLAKRGPEGMTYEQYF.